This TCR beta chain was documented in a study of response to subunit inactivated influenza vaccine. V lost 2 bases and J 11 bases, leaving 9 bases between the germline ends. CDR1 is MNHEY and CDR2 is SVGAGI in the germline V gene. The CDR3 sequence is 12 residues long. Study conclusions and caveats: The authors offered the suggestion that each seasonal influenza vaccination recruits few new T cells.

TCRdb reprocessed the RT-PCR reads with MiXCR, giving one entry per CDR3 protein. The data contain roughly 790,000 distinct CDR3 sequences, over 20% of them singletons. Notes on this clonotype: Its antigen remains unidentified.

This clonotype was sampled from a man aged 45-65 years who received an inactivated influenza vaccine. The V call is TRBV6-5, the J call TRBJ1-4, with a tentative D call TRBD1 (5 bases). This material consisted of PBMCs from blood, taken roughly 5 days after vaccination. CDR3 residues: CASSYDRGKLFF. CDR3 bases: TGTGCCAGCAGTTACGATCGGGGGAAACTGTTTTTT.